The 8 T cell receptor beta chains presented below share a single source sample, sequenced in a study of T cells in Graves' hyperthyroidism and ophthalmopathy. Regions amplified from RNA transcripts were the TCR beta CDR3 regions. HTBI primers were used for first-round RT-PCR of the TCR CDR3. TCRdb recomputed calls from the multiplex PCR reads with MiXCR, one row per CDR3 protein. The profile shows about 720,000 distinct CDR3 sequences, approximately 18% of them singletons. The material sequenced was blood. The receptors originated from a woman in her forties or fifties with Graves' hyperthyroidism that later progressed to Graves' ophthalmopathy.

The V gene is TRBV4-1, the J gene TRBJ1-1, with D unresolved. The V end was cut by 0 bases, the J end by 3 bases, with 14 bases between. The germline V gene has CDR1 MGHRA and CDR2 YSYEKL. CDR3 length equals 16 residues. The CDR3 nucleotides are TGCGCCAGCAGCCAAGAGGTGGGTTTCGGGCACACTGAAGCTTTCTTT. Translation: CASSQEVGFGHTEAFF.

This clonotype was observed many times. CDR3 residues: CSARQGKDSPLHF. CDR3 DNA: TGCAGTGCTCGACAGGGGAAGGATTCACCCCTCCACTTT. The chain carries TRBV20-1 and TRBJ1-6, with TRBD1 identical over 8 bases. Germline values: CDR1 DFQATT, CDR2 SNEGSKA (reference sequence). The CDR3 covers 13 residues. J gave up 8 bases and V 5 bases, and 5 bases lay outside the gene matches.

Points on this clonotype: Because the CDR3 is missing its conserved closing phenylalanine or tryptophan, this is likely a read error. V usage is TRBV7-3 and J usage is TRBJ2-1, with D perhaps TRBD1 or TRBD2 (6 bases each). Germline CDR1 and CDR2: SGHTA and FQGTGA. The CDR3 length is 13 residues. The V end lost 2 bases, the J end lost 6 bases, and 8 bases lay between the germline ends. DNA of the CDR3: TGTGCCAGCAGCTTAGGAGGGGGCAATGAGCAGTTCCTC. As protein: CASSLGGGNEQFL.

The V and J genes are TRBV5-4 and TRBJ2-6; 8 bases match TRBD2. Per the germline V gene, CDR1 is SGHNT and CDR2 is YYREEE (reference sequence). V lost 4 bases and J lost 3; bases outside the gene matches: 12. This CDR3 comprises 18 residues. The CDR3 DNA reads TGTGCCAGCAGCACCGGACTAGCTGGAGGCGTTGGGGCCAACGTCCTGACTTTC. It codes for CASSTGLAGGVGANVLTF.

The rearrangement uses TRBV20-1 and TRBJ1-5; possibly TRBD1 for D (5 bases). In germline, CDR1 is DFQATT, CDR2 SNEGSKA (reference sequence). CDR3 length: 15 residues. V shed 3 bases and J shed 3 bases, with 15 bases lying between them. The CDR3 DNA follows: TGCAGTGCTAGCGGGACGGAAAGGTCCAATCAGCCCCAGCATTTT. Protein product: CSASGTERSNQPQHF.

This clonotype showed up just once. The chain links TRBV3-1 to TRBJ1-6, with D possibly TRBD1 on 5 matching bases. Trimming shortened V by 0 bases and J by 11 bases, and 14 bases separated the two germline ends. This CDR3 has 15 residues. The germline V gene has CDR1 LGHDT and CDR2 YNNKEL (reference sequence). CDR3 bases: TGTGCCAGCAGCCAAGAGGGAGGGGCGGGAGCACCCCTCCACTTT. It specifies CASSQEGGAGAPLHF.

Turning to this clonotype: This sequence may be a read error, since a much larger clone differs from it by one base. The chain links TRBV7-9 to TRBJ1-2; D unclear. CDR1 and CDR2 from the germline V gene are SEHNR and FQNEAQ (reference sequence). The CDR3 spans 14 residues. The CDR3 DNA is TGTGCCGGCAGCACCACCCACGAGGGATATGGCTACACCTTC. It translates to CAGSTTHEGYGYTF.

This clonotype has ten or more counts. The V gene is TRBV2, the J gene TRBJ2-1, with a tentative D call TRBD1 (5 bases). This CDR3 is built from 13 residues. Germline CDR1 is SNHLY and CDR2 is FYNNEI. Trimming took 3 bases from V and 9 from J, leaving 12 bases between them. CDR3 DNA: TGTGCCAGCAGTGACCTGGGGCCAGGTGAGCAGTTCTTC. It translates to CASSDLGPGEQFF.